This TCR beta chain emerged from a study of response to subunit inactivated influenza vaccine. Trimming took 0 bases from V and 1 from J, leaving 11 bases between them. CDR3 size: 15 residues. The germline CDR1 and CDR2 sequences are DFQATT and SNEGSKA (reference sequence). TCRdb independently ran MiXCR on the RT-PCR reads; one entry per CDR3 protein. The profile shows approximately 500,000 distinct CDR3 sequences, around 25% of them singletons. The data also belong to a second study, concerning T cells expressing NK-cell markers. From that second work: Beta-chain TCR cDNA was generated via 5'RACE template switching with UMIs.

Sequenced material: CD4+ T cells sorted from PBMCs, taken roughly 13 days after vaccination. The TCR originated in a man aged 50 to 59 who received an inactivated influenza vaccine. The rearrangement uses TRBV20-1 and TRBJ2-3; D possibly corresponds to TRBD2 (5 bases). The CDR3 reads CSARDPNSGTDTQYF. Here the CDR3 DNA reads TGCAGTGCTAGAGATCCTAATAGCGGCACAGATACGCAGTATTTT.